This section outlines one T cell receptor beta chain sequence together with its context. The sample is drawn from a study of blood T cells in healthy people across ages. The CDR3 sequence is 15 residues long. Per germline, CDR1 SGHVS and CDR2 FQNEAQ. J lost 5 bases, V lost 6 bases, and 6 bases had no gene match. A second 7 to 11 cycle PCR used barcoded and J-beta primers. TCRdb fed the 5' RACE reads into MiXCR, producing one record per CDR3 protein. The repertoire includes over 1,500,000 distinct CDR3 sequences, around half of them detected once, and 2.1% sits in the top ten. The receptor's source is a woman in her 40s in good health. The specimen sequenced was blood. V is TRBV7-8 and J is TRBJ2-2; 10 nucleotides align to TRBD1. DNA of the CDR3: TGTGCCAGCAGGAGACAGGGGGCTTCTACCGGGGAGCTGTTTTTT. This translates into CASRRQGASTGELFF.